This is a list of T cell receptor beta chains from one sample in a study of OX40 agonist ivuxolimab in advanced cancers. Data came from immunoSEQ multiplex PCR; TCRdb stores just in-frame clones and leaves some out. The sample includes some 130,000 clones, just over 90% of them seen just once. The sequencing here drew on CD4+ or CD8+ T cells sorted from blood, taken in a trial of the OX40 agonist ivuxolimab. The receptors derive from an adult with an advanced solid tumor such as melanoma, head and neck, liver or kidney cancer. CDR3s include the opening cysteine and the closing phenylalanine or tryptophan. D genes are given only for firm matches. Only some rows state a clone size, as once, few, many or a class for expanded clones.

>.|TRBV19|TRBD2|TRBJ2-3
TGTGCCAGTAGTAGAACTAGCGGGGCTAGCACAGATACGCAGTATTTT
CASSRTSGASTDTQYF
>.|TRBV7-6|.|TRBJ1-5
TGTGCCAGCAGCGTAGGGACCAGCCAGCCCCAGCATTTT
CASSVGTSQPQHF
>once|TRBV4-3|TRBD2|TRBJ2-1
TGCGCCAGCAGCCAAGCCTTCAGGGGACTAGCATGGGGTGAGCAGTTCTTC
CASSQAFRGLAWGEQFF
>.|TRBV28|.|TRBJ1-5
TGTGCCAGCACCCCTGGAAGGGGCAATCAGCCCCAGCATTTT
CASTPGRGNQPQHF
>.|TRBV19|.|TRBJ2-7
TGTGCCAGTAGTATAGTAGTGGGACACCAGGGCATTAATGGATACGAGCAGTACTTC
CASSIVVGHQGINGYEQYF
>.|TRBV11-2|.|TRBJ1-5
TGTGCCAGCAGCTTAGAAGGCCAGGGGAATCAGCCCCAGCATTTT
CASSLEGQGNQPQHF
>.|TRBV7-2|.|TRBJ1-1
TGTGCCAGCAGCTACCCCCCTGGACAGAAGAACACTGAAGCTTTCTTT
CASSYPPGQKNTEAFF
>.|TRBV15|TRBD1|TRBJ1-1
TGTGCCACCAGCCCGGGACAGCCCCCTGAAGCTTTCTTT
CATSPGQPPEAFF
>.|TRBV19|.|TRBJ2-5
TGTGCCAGTAGTATGGGCGGGATTCAAGAGACCCAGTACTTC
CASSMGGIQETQYF
>.|TRBV7-6|.|TRBJ2-3
TGTGCCAGCAGCTTATCTCGGACAGCTAGCACAGATACGCAGTATTTT
CASSLSRTASTDTQYF